This T cell receptor (beta chain) comes out of a study of T cell clonality in common variable immunodeficiency. Study-wide points: Reportedly, TCR beta sequences from common variable immunodeficiency showed fewer deletions and N-nucleotide insertions. TCRbeta clonality was increased in CVID versus healthy controls.

Libraries were prepared by immunoSEQ multiplex PCR; TCRdb keeps only in-frame clonotypes and omits some of them. The sample is made up of around 40,000 clones, none counted only once. This clone has ten or more counts. Its antigen remains unknown. The read gets to within 3 residues of the CDR3 end, and the germline J gene fills in the rest. Germline-derived CDR1 and CDR2 are SGHTA and FQGTGA. CDR3 length: 13 amino acids. The source is a person aged 18-70 years in good health. The sample was peripheral blood mononuclear cells. The rearrangement links TRBV7-3 to TRBJ1-3, with no clear D. The DNA read from the CDR3 is TGTGCCAGCAGCCCTACCCCGGGGTACCCC. Translation: CASSPTPGYP. The full CDR3 protein is CASSPTPGYPIYF. Filled out from reference TRBV7-3 and TRBJ1-3, the complete variable domain reads GAGVSQTPSNKVTEKGKYVELRCDPISGHTALYWYRQSLGQGPEFLIYFQGTGAADDSGLPNDRFFAVRPEGSVSTLKIQRTERGDSAVYLCASSPTPGYPIYFGEGSWLTVV.